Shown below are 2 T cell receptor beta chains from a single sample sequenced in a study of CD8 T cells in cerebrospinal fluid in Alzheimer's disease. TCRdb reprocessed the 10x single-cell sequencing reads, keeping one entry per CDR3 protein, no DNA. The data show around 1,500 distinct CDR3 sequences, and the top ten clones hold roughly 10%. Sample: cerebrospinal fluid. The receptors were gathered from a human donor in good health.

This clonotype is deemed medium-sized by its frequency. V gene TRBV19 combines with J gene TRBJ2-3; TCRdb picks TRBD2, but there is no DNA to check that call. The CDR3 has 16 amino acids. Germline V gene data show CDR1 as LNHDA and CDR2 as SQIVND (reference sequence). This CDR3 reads CASGLAGGPGTDTQYF.

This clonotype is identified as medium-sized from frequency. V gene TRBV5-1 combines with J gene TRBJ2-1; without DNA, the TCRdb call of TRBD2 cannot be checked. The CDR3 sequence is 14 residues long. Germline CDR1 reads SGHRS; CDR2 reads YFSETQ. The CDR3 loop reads CASRTSGYYNEQFF.